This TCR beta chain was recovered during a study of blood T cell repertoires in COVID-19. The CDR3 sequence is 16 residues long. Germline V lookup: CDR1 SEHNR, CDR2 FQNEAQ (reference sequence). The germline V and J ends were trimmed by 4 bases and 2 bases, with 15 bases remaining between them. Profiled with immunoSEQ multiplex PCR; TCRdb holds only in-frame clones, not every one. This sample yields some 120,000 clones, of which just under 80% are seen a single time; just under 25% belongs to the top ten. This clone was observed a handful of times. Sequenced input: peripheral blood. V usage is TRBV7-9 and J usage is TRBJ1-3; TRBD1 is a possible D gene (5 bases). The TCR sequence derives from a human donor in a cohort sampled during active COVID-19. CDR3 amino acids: CASSSGPRGTGNTIYF. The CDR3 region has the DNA TGTGCCAGCAGCTCCGGGCCTCGGGGGACTGGAAACACCATATATTTT.